The source of this TCR beta chain is a study of blood T cell repertoires in COVID-19. About the research overall: COVID-19 samples collected from the United States, Italy and Spain covered acute and convalescent phases.

After removal of 2 bases from V and 1 base from J, the junction contained 5 bases not matched to a gene. CDR1 is LGHNT and CDR2 is FRNRAP in the germline V gene. The CDR3 consists of 17 residues. Generated by immunoSEQ multiplex PCR, the TCRdb table keeps only in-frame clones and is missing some. The table has 300,000 to 450,000 clones, around 85% seen once. The gene calls are TRBV12-5 and TRBJ1-5; the match to TRBD1 covers 10 bases. The sequencing sample was made of peripheral blood. The TCR originated in a woman under 30 with acute or convalescent COVID-19. The CDR3 DNA reads TGTGCTAGTGGTTTGCGACAGGGGGCGAGGAGCAATCAGCCCCAGCATTTT. Its protein product is CASGLRQGARSNQPQHF.